This T cell receptor beta chain was sequenced for a study of T cells in Graves' hyperthyroidism and ophthalmopathy. These patients, aged 18 to 65, had recently diagnosed hyperthyroidism lasting under 2 months. Per the germline V gene, CDR1 is SNHLY and CDR2 is FYNNEI. V lost 9 bases, J lost 0 bases, and 16 bases lay in between. CDR3 length: 15 residues. Template material for amplifying TCR beta CDR3 regions consisted of RNA transcripts. Initially, a first-round RT-PCR of the TCR CDR3 employed the HTBI primer set. TCRdb fed the multiplex PCR reads into MiXCR, producing one record per CDR3 protein. The data contain under 350,000 distinct CDR3 sequences, over 20% of them singletons.

V is TRBV2 and J is TRBJ2-3; a weak D match, TRBD2 (5 bases). Sequences were obtained from blood. This TCR derives from a woman aged 45 to 65 with Graves' hyperthyroidism. DNA of the CDR3: TGTGCCAGAGCGGACCGGGGTGCTAGCACAGATACGCAGTATTTT. Protein: CARADRGASTDTQYF.